Below are 19 T cell receptor gamma chains sequenced from a single sample in a study of γδ T cells in repeated Plasmodium falciparum infection. Vgamma9/Vdelta2+ and Vdelta2-negative gammadelta T cells were flow-sorted from PBMC for bulk sequencing. TCRdb used CATT to re-call clones from the multiplex PCR reads. The top ten clones hold 25% to 30% of a sample with roughly 15,000 gamma-chain clones, 1.5% to 2% of them seen once. Sequenced: gamma-delta T cells from blood. The source is a pool of human donors (malaria-infected and uninfected, not separated).

With respect to this clone: TCRdb's entry gives the protein of a much larger clone, which mismatches this DNA's translation at residue 7, likely from a read error; the protein reported here is translated from the DNA. The chain carries TRGV9 and TRGJ1 or TRGJ2. The J gene, missing from TCRdb, was assigned here through DNA to germline matching. CDR3 length: 11 amino acids. After removal of 5 bases from V and 10 bases from J, the junction contained 8 bases not matched to a gene. CDR1 is GITISATS and CDR2 is ISYDGTV in the germline V gene (reference sequence). CDR3 sequence (DNA): TGTGCCTTGTGGGTTGCCGTAAAGAAACTCTTT. This translates into CALWVAVKKLF.

There are many counts of this clone. The protein TCRdb gives is from a much larger clone and does not agree with this DNA's translation at residue 3, likely a read error; the protein shown here comes from the DNA. V and J are TRGV4 and TRGJ1 or TRGJ2. Germline CDR1 EGSTGY, CDR2 YDSYTSSV. The CDR3 runs 13 residues. CDR3 sequence reads: CASWDGGNYKKLF. The CDR3, as DNA: TGTGCCTCCTGGGATGGCGGGAATTATAAGAAACTCTTT.

A word on this clone: TCRdb records a much larger clone's protein for this DNA, with a difference at residue 10 that likely arises from a read error; the protein given is the translation of the DNA. The rearrangement joins TRGV9 to TRGJP. The J gene is absent in TCRdb and was assigned here via DNA matching to germline. Germline CDR1 is GITISATS and CDR2 is ISYDGTV (reference sequence). The CDR3 is 17 residues long. Written as DNA, the CDR3 is TGTGCCTTGTGGGAGGCGGGACGAGAGTTTGGCAAAAAAATCAAGGTATTT. Protein product: CALWEAGREFGKKIKVF.

This clone was picked up a small number of times. TCRdb's entry gives the protein of a much larger clone, which mismatches this DNA's translation at residue 9, likely from a read error; the protein reported here is translated from the DNA. This chain connects TRGV9 to TRGJP. As TCRdb names no J gene, one was assigned here on the basis of a DNA match to germline. With V trimmed by 4 bases and J by 7 bases, 13 bases remained unmatched. This CDR3 contains 18 residues. CDR1 is GITISATS, CDR2 ISYDGTV, per germline (reference sequence). The CDR3: CALWDLPGWELGKKIKVF. The CDR3 DNA follows: TGTGCCTTGTGGGACCTACCTGGGTGGGAGTTGGGCAAAAAAATCAAGGTATTT.

There are many counts of this clone. TCRdb's protein for this DNA is that of a much larger clone and differs from the translation at residue 9, likely a read error; the protein shown is the DNA translation. The chain couples TRGV9 to TRGJ1 or TRGJ2. The J gene, missing from TCRdb, was assigned here through DNA to germline matching. J was trimmed by 3 bases and V by 4 bases; bases with no gene match: 12. Per germline, CDR1 GITISATS and CDR2 ISYDGTV (reference sequence). The CDR3 has 15 residues. CDR3 sequence: CALWDRPQGYYKKLF. For the CDR3, the DNA is TGTGCCTTGTGGGATAGACCGCAGGGTTATTATAAGAAACTCTTT.

This clone was observed at least ten times. The TCRdb protein comes from a much larger clone and disagrees with this DNA's translation at residue 14, likely due to a read error; the protein given here is derived from the DNA. The CDR3 region has the DNA TGTGCCTTGTGGGAGGTCCATAAAGAGTTGGGCAAAAAAGTCAAGGTATTT. Its translation: CALWEVHKELGKKVKVF. This chain uses TRGV9 with TRGJP. Matching the DNA to germline supplied the J gene, which TCRdb does not give. Germline assignment: CDR1 GITISATS and CDR2 ISYDGTV (reference sequence). This CDR3 contains 17 residues.

This clone was found many times. The mismatch at residue 13 between this DNA's translation and the TCRdb protein of a much larger clone likely reflects a read error; the protein shown is translated from the DNA. The sample carries other DNA sequences with the same CDR3. This rearrangement joins TRGV9 to TRGJP. No J segment appears in TCRdb, so it was assigned here by matching the sequence to germline. Germline V CDR1 and CDR2: GITISATS, ISYDGTV (reference sequence). The CDR3 sequence is 16 residues long. This CDR3 is CALWESQELGKKSKVF. The CDR3 DNA reads as TGTGCCTTGTGGGAGAGTCAAGAGTTGGGCAAAAAAAGCAAGGTATTT.

Judged by abundance, this clone is medium-sized. V and J are TRGV9 and TRGJP2. The CDR3 runs to 14 residues. Trimming took 2 bases from V and 1 from J; bases not matched to a gene: 1. Germline assignment: CDR1 GITISATS and CDR2 ISYDGTV (reference sequence). The CDR3 DNA is TGTGCCTTGTGGGAGGCTAGTAGTGATTGGATCAAGACGTTT. Translated, it gives CALWEASSDWIKTF.

With regard to this clone: This is likely an artifact of a read error, given a far larger clone one base away. Within the sample, other DNA sequences also encode this same CDR3. The chain links TRGV5 to TRGJ1 or TRGJ2. The germline V gene has CDR1 VINAFY and CDR2 YDVSNSKD. This CDR3 has 12 amino acids. CDR3 protein: CATWGPWYKKLF. DNA of the CDR3: TGCGCCACCTGGGGCCCGTGGTATAAGAAACTCTTT.

This clone showed up just a few times. A read error is the likely source, as a far larger clone sits one nucleotide away. At the DNA level, this CDR3 is encoded by other sequences in the same sample as well. V usage is TRGV9 and J usage is TRGJ1 or TRGJ2. Germline matching of the DNA provided the J gene here, since TCRdb leaves it blank. Per the germline V gene, CDR1 is GITISATS and CDR2 is ISYDGTV (reference sequence). The CDR3 spans 13 residues. The CDR3 loop is CALWEGHYYKKLF. In nucleotides, the CDR3 is TGTGCCTTATGGGAGGGTCATTATTATAAGAAACTCTTT.

This clone was detected only a few times. This likely reflects a read error, since a far larger clone is one base away. The same CDR3 also results from other DNA sequences found in this sample. The rearrangement links TRGV9 to TRGJP. TCRdb is silent on the J gene; assignment here came from matching the DNA to germline. V trimming: 0 bases; J trimming: 7 bases; junction bases outside the gene matches: 12. The CDR3 sequence is 19 residues long. In germline, CDR1 is GITISATS, CDR2 ISYDGTV (reference sequence). CDR3 sequence (DNA): TGTGCCTTGTGGGAGGTGCGGGATTTACAGGAGTTGGGCAAAAAAATCAAGGTATTT. Amino acids: CALWEVRDLQELGKKIKVF.

As for this clone: The protein TCRdb gives is from a much larger clone and does not agree with this DNA's translation at residues 7 and 10, likely a read error; the protein shown here comes from the DNA. This rearrangement joins TRGV4 to TRGJ1 or TRGJ2. Looked up from germline, CDR1 is EGSTGY and CDR2 is YDSYTSSV. The length of the CDR3 is 13 residues. V shed 0 bases and J 12 bases; nucleotides not matched to a gene: 11. The CDR3 loop reads CATWDGHSWTKLF. In DNA, the CDR3 is TGTGCCACCTGGGATGGGCATTCGTGGACGAAACTCTTT.

The sample holds many counts of this clone. This DNA's translation differs at residue 6 from TCRdb's protein, which comes from a much larger clone; a read error is likely, and the protein shown is translated from the DNA. V gene TRGV9 combines with J gene TRGJ1 or TRGJ2. TCRdb is silent on the J gene; assignment here came from matching the DNA to germline. CDR1 is GITISATS and CDR2 is ISYDGTV in the germline V gene (reference sequence). Trimming at V came to 3 bases and at J to 2 bases, leaving 13 bases not matched to a gene. The CDR3 is 16 residues long. The CDR3 nucleotides are TGTGCCTTGTGGGAGACCCGGAAGTTCTATTATTATAAGAAACTCTTT. It specifies CALWETRKFYYYKKLF.

A few counts support this clone. The mismatch at residue 5 between this DNA's translation and the TCRdb protein of a much larger clone likely reflects a read error; the protein shown is translated from the DNA. This chain joins TRGV9 and TRGJ1 or TRGJ2. In germline, CDR1 is GITISATS, CDR2 ISYDGTV (reference sequence). The CDR3 contains 13 residues. V lost 6 bases to trimming and J lost 0 bases; unmatched junction nucleotides: 5. As DNA, the CDR3 is TGTGCCTTGTGGAATTCGAATTATTATAAGAAACTCTTT. Residues: CALWNSNYYKKLF.

To note about this clone: Translating this DNA gives a protein that differs at residue 6 from the TCRdb one, which belongs to a much larger clone; a read error is likely, and the protein shown is this translation. The genes are TRGV4 and TRGJ1 or TRGJ2. The junction had 14 bases not matched to a gene; V was cut back by 3 bases and J by 3 bases. The CDR3 runs 16 residues. Looked up from germline, CDR1 is EGSTGY and CDR2 is YDSYTSSV. The DNA of the CDR3 is TGTGCCACCTGGGATAGGTACCCTCCAGTTTATTATAAGAAACTCTTT. It translates to CATWDRYPPVYYKKLF.

Concerning this clone itself: The protein TCRdb gives is from a much larger clone and does not agree with this DNA's translation at residue 6, likely a read error; the protein shown here comes from the DNA. The CDR3, as DNA: TGTGCCACCTGGGATAGGCGTCAGAAACTCTTT. Residues: CATWDRRQKLF. V and J are TRGV4 and TRGJ1 or TRGJ2. Germline matching of the DNA provided the J gene here, since TCRdb leaves it blank. V gave up 3 bases and J gave up 11 bases; unmatched junction bases: 7. The CDR3 is 11 residues long. Germline CDR1 is EGSTGY and CDR2 is YDSYTSSV.

This clone was counted between two and nine times. With a far larger clone one base away, a read error is the likely cause. Other DNA sequences in this specimen translate into the identical CDR3. J gene calling gave no result, while the V gene is TRGV3. The CDR3 is 13 amino acids. Per the germline V gene, CDR1 is VTNTFY and CDR2 is YDVSTARD (reference sequence). The DNA for the CDR3 is TGTGCCACCTGGGACAGGCACCGATATAAGAAACTCTTC. Residues: CATWDRHRYKKLF.

As for this clone: It is likely a read error: a sequence one base away is far more abundant. Within the sample, other DNA sequences also encode this same CDR3. This sequence joins TRGV9 and TRGJ1 or TRGJ2. TCRdb gives no J gene; it was assigned here by matching the DNA to germline. Trimming removed 0 bases from V and 0 bases from J; junction bases left unmatched: 14. The CDR3 runs to 18 residues. The germline CDR1 and CDR2 sequences are GITISATS and ISYDGTV (reference sequence). CDR3 region: CALWEVQSYNSNYYKKLF. The CDR3 region has the DNA TGTGCCTTGTGGGAGGTGCAGTCCTACAACTCGAATTATTATAAGAAACTCTTT.

This clone was seen repeatedly, ten times or more. This could be a read error, since a much larger clone is one nucleotide away. V usage is TRGV9 and J usage is TRGJ1 or TRGJ2. In germline, CDR1 is GITISATS, CDR2 ISYDGTV (reference sequence). CDR3 length: 12 residues. CDR3 region: CTLWEAYYKKLF. In DNA form, the CDR3 reads TGTACCTTGTGGGAGGCATATTATAAGAAACTCTTT.